The T cell receptor (beta chain) under discussion was sequenced for a study of cytomegalovirus exposure and HLA in healthy donors. The study ran its PCR with 60 Vbeta and 13 Jbeta primers. The table came from immunoSEQ multiplex PCR; TCRdb's copy has only in-frame clones and leaves some out. Among approximately 61,000 clones, approximately 72% were seen once, and the ten largest hold roughly 50%. Study-level results: Immune exposure was documented only through CMV serostatus.

With 5 bases clipped from V and 5 bases from J, the junction kept 12 bases outside the gene matches. Germline CDR1 and CDR2: MNHEY and SVGAGI. The CDR3 covers 15 residues. In this sample, this clone turned up a few times. The antigen remains unidentified. This chain links TRBV6-5 with TRBJ2-7; 7 nucleotides align to TRBD2. The sample comprised PBMCs. The TCR was taken from a man aged 45-60 years in good health and CMV-seropositive. CDR3 bases: TGTGCCAGCAGTCCTCAGGGAGGGAGAGTTCACGAGCAGTACTTC. It translates to CASSPQGGRVHEQYF.